The 15 T cell receptor beta chains below all came from one sample that was sequenced in a study of CD8 T cells in Susac syndrome. Random hexamers were used to reverse transcribe 0.5 to 1 ug of RNA. In TCRdb, the immunoSEQ multiplex PCR reads were re-called with MiXCR into one record per CDR3 protein. The repertoire holds 100,000 or so distinct CDR3 sequences, about nine tenths seen once, with approximately 0.11% in the top ten. Material: CD8+ T cells from PBMCs. The receptors come from a human donor in good health.

The V call is TRBV2, the J call TRBJ1-1; D unresolved. The CDR3 is 13 amino acids. Germline CDR1 reads SNHLY; CDR2 reads FYNNEI. V lost 4 bases to trimming and J lost 1 base, with 7 bases between them. The CDR3 bases are TGTGCCAGCAGTGGGCAGCCGAACACTGAAGCTTTCTTT. Residues: CASSGQPNTEAFF. The full variable domain, in which reference TRBV2 and TRBJ1-1 provide the parts outside the CDR3, is EPEVTQTPSHQVTQMGQEVILRCVPISNHLYFYWYRQILGQKVEFLVSFYNNEISEKSEIFDDQFSVERPDGSNFTLKIRSTKLEDSAMYFCASSGQPNTEAFFGQGTRLTVV.

The chain recombines TRBV7-9 with TRBJ2-3, with D perhaps matching TRBD2 (6 bases). The V gene lost 5 bases and the J gene lost 2 bases, with 14 bases spanning the gap. This CDR3 comprises 15 residues. The V gene's germline CDR1 is SEHNR and CDR2 FQNEAQ (reference sequence). DNA for the CDR3: TGTGCCAGCAGCCCCCTAGCGCTCCTCACAGATACGCAGTATTTT. This sequence encodes CASSPLALLTDTQYF.

The chain combines TRBV12-3 or TRBV12-4 with TRBJ2-3; no firm D call. The CDR3 extends over 12 amino acids. V lost 6 bases, J lost 5 bases, and 9 bases lay in between. The CDR3 coding sequence is TGTGCCAGCAGCCCGAAGGGAGATACGCAGTATTTT. This encodes CASSPKGDTQYF.

In its sample, this clonotype was seen once. The chain joins TRBV6-5 to TRBJ2-2; D possibly matches TRBD1 or TRBD2 (5 bases each). In germline, CDR1 is MNHEY, CDR2 SVGAGI. CDR3 length: 15 amino acids. With 1 base removed from V and 6 bases from J, the gap between germline ends came to 12 bases. In DNA, the CDR3 is TGTGCCAGCAGTTACTGGGACGAGTCGGCCGGGGAGCTGTTTTTT. It specifies CASSYWDESAGELFF.

This rearrangement joins TRBV29-1 to TRBJ1-3; D gene ambiguous. In germline, CDR1 is SQVTM, CDR2 ANQGSEA. The CDR3 spans 16 residues. The V end lost 0 bases, the J end lost 0 bases, and 12 bases lay between the germline ends. The CDR3 here is CSVEEHFLYSGNTIYF. The CDR3 region has the DNA TGCAGCGTTGAAGAACATTTTCTCTACTCTGGAAACACCATATATTTT. Complete variable domain (other parts from reference TRBV29-1 and TRBJ1-3): SAVISQKPSRDICQRGTSLTIQCQVDSQVTMMFWYRQQPGQSLTLIATANQGSEATYESGFVIDKFPISRPNLTFSTLTVSNMSPEDSSIYLCSVEEHFLYSGNTIYFGEGSWLTVV.

The chain carries TRBV30 and TRBJ2-7; 10 bases match TRBD1. This CDR3 is built from 13 residues. V shed 5 bases and J 7 bases; nucleotides not matched to a gene: 8. The germline CDR1 and CDR2 sequences are GTSNPN and SVGIG (reference sequence). The CDR3 nucleotides are TGTGCCTGGGGGACAGGGGCCGCCGGGGAGCAGTACTTC. It encodes CAWGTGAAGEQYF.

A word on this clonotype: No conserved phenylalanine or tryptophan is present at the end of the CDR3, so a read error is the likely explanation. V and J are TRBV3-1 and TRBJ2-1, with TRBD2 matching over 11 bases. The CDR3 is 13 amino acids. Trimming removed 4 bases from V and 10 bases from J; junction bases left unmatched: 3. In germline, CDR1 is LGHDT, CDR2 YNNKEL (reference sequence). CDR3 DNA sequence: TGTGCCAGCAGCCTATGGACTAGCGGGGAGCAGTTCTAC. Translating gives CASSLWTSGEQFY.

This clonotype occurred once. The chain recombines TRBV20-1 with TRBJ2-2; TRBD2 might be the D (6 bases). The CDR3 runs to 13 residues. Germline V gives CDR1 DFQATT, CDR2 SNEGSKA (reference sequence). Trimming removed 0 bases from V and 4 bases from J, with 6 bases in between. CDR3 loop: CSARDGGTGELFF. The CDR3, as DNA: TGCAGTGCTAGAGACGGGGGCACCGGGGAGCTGTTTTTT.

The chain recombines TRBV5-1 with TRBJ2-1; D remains ambiguous. V lost 4 bases to trimming and J lost 9 bases, with 14 bases between them. This CDR3 has 13 amino acids. CDR1 is SGHRS, CDR2 YFSETQ, per germline. CDR3 nucleotide sequence: TGCGCCAGCAGCCCGGACCCGTTTCGTGAGCAGTTCTTC. Its protein is CASSPDPFREQFF.

This clonotype was counted only a few times. The chain joins TRBV15 to TRBJ2-3; 15 positions match TRBD2. Germline V gene lookup returns CDR1 LNHNV and CDR2 YYDKDF (reference sequence). CDR3 length: 19 amino acids. With 1 base clipped from V and 2 bases from J, the junction kept 7 bases outside the gene matches. The CDR3 region has the DNA TGTGCCACCAGCAGAGGCCCTGGACTAGCGGGAGGGCTCACAGATACGCAGTATTTT. Its protein is CATSRGPGLAGGLTDTQYF.

CDR3 nucleotides: TGTGCCATCAGTGCGGGGGACAACAAAAACATTCAGTACTTC. Translating gives CAISAGDNKNIQYF. The chain combines TRBV10-3 with TRBJ2-4; D might be TRBD1 or TRBD2, each matching 6 bases. The germline V and J ends were trimmed by 4 bases and 3 bases, with 10 bases remaining between them. This CDR3 has 14 residues. The germline V gene has CDR1 ENHRY and CDR2 SYGVKD.

The chain's CDR3 is CASSSRGLGSNEKLFF. The CDR3 DNA reads TGTGCCAGCAGCTCCCGCGGTCTGGGCTCTAATGAAAAACTGTTTTTT. The chain recombines TRBV14 with TRBJ1-4; D unresolved. The CDR3 runs 16 residues. Germline CDR1 SGHDN, CDR2 FVKESK. V was shortened by 5 bases and J by 3 bases, with 16 bases between the two germline ends.

V gene TRBV4-2 combines with J gene TRBJ2-4, with TRBD2 as a possible D gene (7 bases). This CDR3 is built from 15 residues. Germline V gene lookup returns CDR1 LGHNA and CDR2 YNFKEQ. V lost 0 bases and J lost 7, with 13 bases in between. CDR3 sequence: CASSQETGGWNIQYF. The CDR3 nucleotides are TGTGCCAGCAGCCAAGAAACGGGGGGCTGGAACATTCAGTACTTC.

This chain uses TRBV3-1 with TRBJ2-3; the D gene is possibly TRBD2 (6 bases). The CDR3 is made up of 13 amino acids. With 3 bases removed from V and 8 bases from J, the gap between germline ends came to 12 bases. Germline CDR1 is LGHDT and CDR2 is YNNKEL (reference sequence). The CDR3 here is CASSHKLAATQYF. CDR3 nucleotides: TGTGCCAGCAGCCACAAACTAGCAGCTACGCAGTATTTT.

This clonotype was picked up one time. The rearrangement links TRBV7-8 to TRBJ1-1, with D unclear. CDR1 and CDR2 from the germline V gene are SGHVS and FQNEAQ. There are 15 residues in the CDR3. Trimming took 4 bases from V and 1 from J, leaving 13 bases between them. The CDR3 protein is CASSSLVEANTEAFF. The CDR3 DNA reads TGTGCCAGCAGCTCATTGGTCGAGGCGAACACTGAAGCTTTCTTT.